A single T cell receptor (beta chain) is shown here with its context. Its specificity is unknown. Profiled with immunoSEQ multiplex PCR; TCRdb holds only in-frame clones, not every one. Among roughly 60,000 clones listed, 70% to 80% were seen once. This CDR3 has 13 amino acids. Trimming took 5 bases from V and 6 from J, leaving 11 bases between them. CDR1 SGHTA and CDR2 FQGNSA come from the germline V gene. The data derive from a study of radiotherapy plus CTLA-4 blockade in lung cancer. Study outcomes and limitations: TCR clones from tumors expanded in blood after radiotherapy plus ipilimumab. Reports state that early shifts in blood T cell clones, with interferon-beta, best predicted response.

The chain recombines TRBV7-2 with TRBJ2-1; unclear D gene. The receptor was derived from a human donor with non-small cell lung cancer who had a complete response to radiotherapy plus ipilimumab. Sample: peripheral blood, taken from a patient treated with radiotherapy plus ipilimumab. Here the CDR3 DNA reads TGTGCCAGCAGCCCGACCCGGGTCAATGAGCAGTTCTTC. It translates to CASSPTRVNEQFF.